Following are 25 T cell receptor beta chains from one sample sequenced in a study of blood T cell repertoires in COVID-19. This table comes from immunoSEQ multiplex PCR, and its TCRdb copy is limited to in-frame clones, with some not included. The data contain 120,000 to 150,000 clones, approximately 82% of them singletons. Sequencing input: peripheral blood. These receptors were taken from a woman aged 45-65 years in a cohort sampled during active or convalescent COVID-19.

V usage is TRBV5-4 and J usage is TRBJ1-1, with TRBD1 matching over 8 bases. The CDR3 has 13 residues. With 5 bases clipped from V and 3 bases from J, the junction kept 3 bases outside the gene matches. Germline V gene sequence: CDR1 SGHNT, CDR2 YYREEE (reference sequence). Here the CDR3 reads CASSLQGDTEAFF. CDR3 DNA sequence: TGTGCCAGCAGTTTACAGGGGGACACTGAAGCTTTCTTT.

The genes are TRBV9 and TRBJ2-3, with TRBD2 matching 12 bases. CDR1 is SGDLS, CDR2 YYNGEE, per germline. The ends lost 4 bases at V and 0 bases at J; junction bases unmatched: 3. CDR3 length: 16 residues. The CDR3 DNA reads TGTGCCAGCAGCATCGGACTAGCGGGGAGCACAGATACGCAGTATTTT. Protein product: CASSIGLAGSTDTQYF.

DNA for the CDR3: TGCGCCAGCAGTGAGGGGGCACCCGCCTACAATGAGCAGTTCTTC. Amino acids: CASSEGAPAYNEQFF. V gene TRBV10-2 combines with J gene TRBJ2-1, with a weak D call TRBD1 (5 bases). CDR1 WSHSY and CDR2 SAAADI come from the germline V gene. V lost 2 bases and J 2 bases, leaving 10 bases between the germline ends. The CDR3 runs 15 residues.

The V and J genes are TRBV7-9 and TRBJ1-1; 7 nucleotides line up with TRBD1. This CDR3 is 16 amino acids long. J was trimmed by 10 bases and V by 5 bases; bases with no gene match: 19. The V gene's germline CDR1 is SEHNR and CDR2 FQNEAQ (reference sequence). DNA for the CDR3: TGTGCCAGCAGCCCCCGGGTTATGATGCGGAACAGGGGAGCTTTCTTT. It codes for CASSPRVMMRNRGAFF.

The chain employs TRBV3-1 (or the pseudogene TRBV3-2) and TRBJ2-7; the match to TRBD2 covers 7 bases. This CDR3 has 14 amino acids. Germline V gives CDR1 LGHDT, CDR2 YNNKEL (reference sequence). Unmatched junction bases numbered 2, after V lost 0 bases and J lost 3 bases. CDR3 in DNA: TGTGCCAGCAGCCAAGAGGGGGGGGGCTACGAGCAGTACTTC. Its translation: CASSQEGGGYEQYF.

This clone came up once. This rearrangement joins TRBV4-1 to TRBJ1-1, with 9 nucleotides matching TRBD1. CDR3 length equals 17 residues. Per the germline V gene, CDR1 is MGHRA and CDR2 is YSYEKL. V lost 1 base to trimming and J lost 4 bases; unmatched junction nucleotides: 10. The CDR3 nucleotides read TGCGCCAGCAGCCAAGGCGGGACAGGGTCAATCCGCACTGAAGCTTTCTTT. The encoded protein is CASSQGGTGSIRTEAFF.

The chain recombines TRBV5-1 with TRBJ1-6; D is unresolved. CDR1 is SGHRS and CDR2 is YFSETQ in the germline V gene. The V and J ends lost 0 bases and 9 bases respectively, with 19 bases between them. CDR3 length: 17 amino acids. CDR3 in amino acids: CASSLDSRPGFGSPLHF. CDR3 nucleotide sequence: TGCGCCAGCAGCTTGGATTCTCGTCCGGGGTTCGGTTCACCCCTCCACTTT.

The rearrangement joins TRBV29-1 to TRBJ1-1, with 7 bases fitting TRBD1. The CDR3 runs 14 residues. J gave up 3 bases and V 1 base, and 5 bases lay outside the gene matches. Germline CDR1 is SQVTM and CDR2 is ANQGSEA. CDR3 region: CSVEVGGFYTEAFF. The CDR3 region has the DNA TGCAGCGTTGAAGTAGGGGGCTTCTACACTGAAGCTTTCTTT.

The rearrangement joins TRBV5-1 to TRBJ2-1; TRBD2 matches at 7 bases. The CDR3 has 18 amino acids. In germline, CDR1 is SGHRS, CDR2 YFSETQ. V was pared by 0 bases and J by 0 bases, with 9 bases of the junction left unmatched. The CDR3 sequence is CASSLGDTSVNSYNEQFF. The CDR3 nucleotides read TGCGCCAGCAGCTTGGGGGATACTAGCGTTAACTCCTACAATGAGCAGTTCTTC.

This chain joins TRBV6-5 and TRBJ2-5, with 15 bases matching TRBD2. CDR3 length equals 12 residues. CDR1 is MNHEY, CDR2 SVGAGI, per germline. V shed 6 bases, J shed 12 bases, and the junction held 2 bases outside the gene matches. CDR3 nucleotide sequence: TGTGCCAGCAGCAGGACTAGCGGGGGGGAGTACTTC. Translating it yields CASSRTSGGEYF.

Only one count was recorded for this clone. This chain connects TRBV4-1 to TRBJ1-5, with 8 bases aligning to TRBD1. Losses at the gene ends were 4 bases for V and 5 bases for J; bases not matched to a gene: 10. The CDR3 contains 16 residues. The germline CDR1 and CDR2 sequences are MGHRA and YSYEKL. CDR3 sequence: CASSPGGRDPYQPQHF. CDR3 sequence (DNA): TGCGCCAGCAGCCCAGGGGGCAGGGACCCCTATCAGCCCCAGCATTTT.

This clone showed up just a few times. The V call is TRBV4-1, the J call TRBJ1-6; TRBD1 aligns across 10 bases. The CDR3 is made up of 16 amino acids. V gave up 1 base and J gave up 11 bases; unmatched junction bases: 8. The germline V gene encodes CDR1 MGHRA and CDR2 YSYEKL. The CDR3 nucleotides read TGCGCCAGCAGCCAAGCTCCGGGACAGGGGTATGCACCCCTCCACTTT. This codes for CASSQAPGQGYAPLHF.

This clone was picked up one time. DNA of the CDR3: TGTGCTAGTGGTCCTTGGGGACAGCCAAACACTGAAGCTTTCTTT. Protein sequence: CASGPWGQPNTEAFF. The V call is TRBV12-5, the J call TRBJ1-1; 7 bases are a match to TRBD1. The V and J ends lost 5 bases and 2 bases, in that order; junction bases with no gene match: 8. This CDR3 has 15 residues. Germline V CDR1 and CDR2: LGHNT, FRNRAP.

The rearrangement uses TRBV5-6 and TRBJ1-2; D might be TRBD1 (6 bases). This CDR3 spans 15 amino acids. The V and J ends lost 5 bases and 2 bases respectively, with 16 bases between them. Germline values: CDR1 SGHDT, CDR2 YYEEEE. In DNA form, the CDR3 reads TGTGCCAGCAGGATCACAGGGACGGGCAACTATGGCTACACCTTC. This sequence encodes CASRITGTGNYGYTF.

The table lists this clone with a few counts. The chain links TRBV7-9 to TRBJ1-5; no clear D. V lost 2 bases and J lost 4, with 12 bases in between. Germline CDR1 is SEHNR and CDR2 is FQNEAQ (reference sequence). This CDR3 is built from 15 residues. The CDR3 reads CASSLYGEINQPQHF. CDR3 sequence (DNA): TGTGCCAGCAGCTTATATGGAGAAATTAATCAGCCCCAGCATTTT.

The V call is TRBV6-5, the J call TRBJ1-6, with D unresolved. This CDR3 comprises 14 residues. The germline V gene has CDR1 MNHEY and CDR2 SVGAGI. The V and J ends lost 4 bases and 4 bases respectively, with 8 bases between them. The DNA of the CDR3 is TGTGCCAGCAGTTCCCCACAGTATAATTCACCCCTCCACTTT. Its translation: CASSSPQYNSPLHF.

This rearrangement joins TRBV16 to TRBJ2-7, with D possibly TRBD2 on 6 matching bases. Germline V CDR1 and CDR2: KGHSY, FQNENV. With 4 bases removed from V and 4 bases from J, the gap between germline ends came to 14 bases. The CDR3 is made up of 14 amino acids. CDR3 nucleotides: TGTGCCAGCAGCCCCTCCGGGGGATCTTACGAGCAGTACTTC. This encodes CASSPSGGSYEQYF.

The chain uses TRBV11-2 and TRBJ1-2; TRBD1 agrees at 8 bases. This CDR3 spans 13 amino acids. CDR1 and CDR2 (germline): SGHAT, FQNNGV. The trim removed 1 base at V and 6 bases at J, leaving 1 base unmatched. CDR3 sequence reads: CASSLVTGDGYTF. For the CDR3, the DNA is TGTGCCAGCAGCTTAGTGACAGGGGATGGCTACACCTTC. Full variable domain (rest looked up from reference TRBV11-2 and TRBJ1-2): EAGVAQSPRYKIIEKRQSVAFWCNPISGHATLYWYQQILGQGPKLLIQFQNNGVVDDSQLPKDRFSAERLKGVDSTLKIQPAKLEDSAVYLCASSLVTGDGYTFGSGTRLTVV.

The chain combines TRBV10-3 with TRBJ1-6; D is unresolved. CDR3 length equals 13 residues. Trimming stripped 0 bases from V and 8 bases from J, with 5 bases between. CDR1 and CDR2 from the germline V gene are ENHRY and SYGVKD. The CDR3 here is CAISESRDSPLHF. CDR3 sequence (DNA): TGTGCCATCAGTGAGTCTAGAGATTCACCCCTCCACTTT.

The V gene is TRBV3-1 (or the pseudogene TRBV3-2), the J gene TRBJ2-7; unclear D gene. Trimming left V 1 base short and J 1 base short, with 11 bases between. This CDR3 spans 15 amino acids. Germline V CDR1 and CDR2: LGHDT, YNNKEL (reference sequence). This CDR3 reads CASSQVYTASYEQYF. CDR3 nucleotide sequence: TGTGCCAGCAGCCAAGTTTATACAGCTTCCTACGAGCAGTACTTC.

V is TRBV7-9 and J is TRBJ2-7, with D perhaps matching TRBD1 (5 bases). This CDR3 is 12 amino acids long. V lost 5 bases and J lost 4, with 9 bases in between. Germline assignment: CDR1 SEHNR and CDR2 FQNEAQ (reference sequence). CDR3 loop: CASSPGLYEQYF. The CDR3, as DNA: TGTGCCAGCAGCCCAGGGTTATACGAGCAGTACTTC.

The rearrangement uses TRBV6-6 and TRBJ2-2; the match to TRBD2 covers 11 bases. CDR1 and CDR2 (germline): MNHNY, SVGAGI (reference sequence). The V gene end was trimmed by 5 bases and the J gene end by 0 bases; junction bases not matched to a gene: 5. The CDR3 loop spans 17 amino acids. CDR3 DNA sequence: TGTGCCAGCAGTCCCTGGACTAGCGGGTCGAACACCGGGGAGCTGTTTTTT. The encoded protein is CASSPWTSGSNTGELFF.

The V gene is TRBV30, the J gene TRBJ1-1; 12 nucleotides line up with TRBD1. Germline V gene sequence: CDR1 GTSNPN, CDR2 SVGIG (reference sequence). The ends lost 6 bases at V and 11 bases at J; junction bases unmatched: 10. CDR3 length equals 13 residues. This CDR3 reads CACPRDRGLGAFF. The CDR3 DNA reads TGTGCCTGCCCCCGGGACAGGGGGCTAGGCGCTTTCTTT.

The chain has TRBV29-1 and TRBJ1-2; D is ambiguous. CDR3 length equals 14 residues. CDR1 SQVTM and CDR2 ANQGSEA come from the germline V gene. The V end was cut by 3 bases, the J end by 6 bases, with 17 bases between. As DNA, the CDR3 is TGCAGCGTTGAGGAACAGATCAAAGTTAATGGCTACACCTTC. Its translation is CSVEEQIKVNGYTF.

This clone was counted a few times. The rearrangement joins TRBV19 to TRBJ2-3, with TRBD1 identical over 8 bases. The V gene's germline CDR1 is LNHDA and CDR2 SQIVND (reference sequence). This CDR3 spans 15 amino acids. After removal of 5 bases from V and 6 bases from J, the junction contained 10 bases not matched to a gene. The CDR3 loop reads CASSRLTGETDTQYF. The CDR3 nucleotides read TGTGCCAGTAGTCGCTTGACAGGGGAGACCGATACGCAGTATTTT.